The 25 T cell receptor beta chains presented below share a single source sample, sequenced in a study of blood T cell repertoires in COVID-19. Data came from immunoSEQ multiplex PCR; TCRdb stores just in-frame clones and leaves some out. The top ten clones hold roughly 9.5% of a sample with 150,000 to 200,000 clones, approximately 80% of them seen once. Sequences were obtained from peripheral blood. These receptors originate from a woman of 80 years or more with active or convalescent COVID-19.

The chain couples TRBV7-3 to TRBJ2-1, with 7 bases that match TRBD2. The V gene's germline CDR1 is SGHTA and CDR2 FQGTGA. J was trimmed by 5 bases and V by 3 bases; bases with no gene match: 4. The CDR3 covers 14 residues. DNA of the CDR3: TGTGCCAGCAGCTTGGCGGGGGTCGACAATGAGCAGTTCTTC. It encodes CASSLAGVDNEQFF. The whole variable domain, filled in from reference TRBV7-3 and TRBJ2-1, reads GAGVSQTPSNKVTEKGKYVELRCDPISGHTALYWYRQSLGQGPEFLIYFQGTGAADDSGLPNDRFFAVRPEGSVSTLKIQRTERGDSAVYLCASSLAGVDNEQFFGPGTRLTVL.

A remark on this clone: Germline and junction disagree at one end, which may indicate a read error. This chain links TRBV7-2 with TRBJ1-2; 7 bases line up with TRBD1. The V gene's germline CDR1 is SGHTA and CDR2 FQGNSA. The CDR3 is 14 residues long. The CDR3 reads CASSLAGTAYGYTF. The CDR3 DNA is TGTGCCAGCAGTTTAGCCGGGACAGCATATGGCTACACCTTC.

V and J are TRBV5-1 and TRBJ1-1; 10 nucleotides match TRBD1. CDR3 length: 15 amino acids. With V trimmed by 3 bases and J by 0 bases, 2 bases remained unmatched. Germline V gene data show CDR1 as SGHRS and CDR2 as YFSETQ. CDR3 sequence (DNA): TGCGCCAGCAGCTGGACAGGGGGAATGAACACTGAAGCTTTCTTT. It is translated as CASSWTGGMNTEAFF.

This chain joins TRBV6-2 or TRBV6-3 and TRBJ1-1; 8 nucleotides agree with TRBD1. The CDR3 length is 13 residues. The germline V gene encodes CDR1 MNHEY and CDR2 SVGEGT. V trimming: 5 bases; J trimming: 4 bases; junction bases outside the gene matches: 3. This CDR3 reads CASSRTGPTEAFF. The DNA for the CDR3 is TGTGCCAGCAGTCGGACAGGGCCCACTGAAGCTTTCTTT.

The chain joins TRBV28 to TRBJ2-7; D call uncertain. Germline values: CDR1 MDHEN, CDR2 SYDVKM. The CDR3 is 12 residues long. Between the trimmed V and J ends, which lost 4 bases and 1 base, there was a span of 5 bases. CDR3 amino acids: CASSSRSYEQYF. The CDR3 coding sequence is TGTGCCAGCAGTTCCAGATCCTACGAGCAGTACTTC.

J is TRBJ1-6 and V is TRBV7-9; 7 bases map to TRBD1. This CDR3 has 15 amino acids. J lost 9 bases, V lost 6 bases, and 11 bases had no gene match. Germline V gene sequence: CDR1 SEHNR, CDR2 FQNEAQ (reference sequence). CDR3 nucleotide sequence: TGTGCCAGCAGTTCCCTCGGGACAGTAATTTCACCCCTCCACTTT. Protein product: CASSSLGTVISPLHF. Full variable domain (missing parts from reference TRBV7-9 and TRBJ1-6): DTGVSQNPRHKITKRGQNVTFRCDPISEHNRLYWYRQTLGQGPEFLTYFQNEAQLEKSRLLSDRFSAERPKGSFSTLEIQRTEQGDSAMYLCASSSLGTVISPLHFGNGTRLTVT.

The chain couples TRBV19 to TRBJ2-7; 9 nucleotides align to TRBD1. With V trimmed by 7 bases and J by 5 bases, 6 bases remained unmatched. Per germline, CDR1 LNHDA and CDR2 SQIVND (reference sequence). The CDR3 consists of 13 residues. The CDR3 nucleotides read TGTGCCAGTAATAGACAGGGGGGAAACGAGCAGTACTTC. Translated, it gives CASNRQGGNEQYF.

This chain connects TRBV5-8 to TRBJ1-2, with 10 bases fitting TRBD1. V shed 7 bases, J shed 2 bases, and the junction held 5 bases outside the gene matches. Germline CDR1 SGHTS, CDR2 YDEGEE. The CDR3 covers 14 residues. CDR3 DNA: TGTGCCAGCGGACCGGGACAGGGGAACTATGGCTACACCTTC. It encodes CASGPGQGNYGYTF.

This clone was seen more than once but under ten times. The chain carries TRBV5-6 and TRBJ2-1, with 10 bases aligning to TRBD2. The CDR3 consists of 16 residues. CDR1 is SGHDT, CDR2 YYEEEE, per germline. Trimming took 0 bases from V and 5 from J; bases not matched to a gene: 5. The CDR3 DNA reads TGTGCCAGCAGCTTGGCCCCTAGCGGGGGCCACAATGAGCAGTTCTTC. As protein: CASSLAPSGGHNEQFF.

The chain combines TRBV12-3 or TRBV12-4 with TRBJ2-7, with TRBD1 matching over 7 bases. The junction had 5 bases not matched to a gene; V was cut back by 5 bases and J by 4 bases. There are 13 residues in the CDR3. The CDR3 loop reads CASSTGQIYEQYF. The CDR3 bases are TGTGCCAGCAGTACGGGACAGATATACGAGCAGTACTTC.

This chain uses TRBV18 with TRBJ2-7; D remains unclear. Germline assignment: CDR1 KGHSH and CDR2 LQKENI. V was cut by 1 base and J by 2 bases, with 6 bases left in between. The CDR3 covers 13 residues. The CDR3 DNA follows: TGTGCCAGCTCACCACGACTCCCCTACGAGCAGTACTTC. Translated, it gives CASSPRLPYEQYF.

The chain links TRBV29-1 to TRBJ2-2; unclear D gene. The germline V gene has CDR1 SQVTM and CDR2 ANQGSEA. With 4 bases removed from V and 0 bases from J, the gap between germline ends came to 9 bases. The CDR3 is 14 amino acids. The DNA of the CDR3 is TGCAGCGTTGCCGAGACAACGAACACCGGGGAGCTGTTTTTT. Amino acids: CSVAETTNTGELFF.

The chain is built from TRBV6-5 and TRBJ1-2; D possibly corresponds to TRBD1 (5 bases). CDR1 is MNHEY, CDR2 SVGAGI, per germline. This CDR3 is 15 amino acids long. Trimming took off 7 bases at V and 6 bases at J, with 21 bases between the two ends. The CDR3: CASKAVPGGLNGYTF. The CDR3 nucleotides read TGTGCCAGCAAAGCCGTCCCCGGGGGACTTAATGGCTACACCTTC.

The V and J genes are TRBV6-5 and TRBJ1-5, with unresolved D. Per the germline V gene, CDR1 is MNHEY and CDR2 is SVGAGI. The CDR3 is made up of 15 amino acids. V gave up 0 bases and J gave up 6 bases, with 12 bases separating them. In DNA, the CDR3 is TGTGCCAGCAGTTACTCTGCCCTTAGCGGTCAGCCCCAGCATTTT. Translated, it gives CASSYSALSGQPQHF.

The CDR3 sequence is CASSLGPPSGGAGETQYF. CDR3 nucleotide sequence: TGTGCCAGCAGCTTAGGCCCCCCTAGCGGGGGGGCCGGAGAGACCCAGTACTTC. The chain recombines TRBV7-2 with TRBJ2-5; TRBD2 agrees at 12 bases. V gave up 1 base and J gave up 4 bases; unmatched junction bases: 10. Germline CDR1 is SGHTA and CDR2 is FQGNSA. This CDR3 has 18 residues.

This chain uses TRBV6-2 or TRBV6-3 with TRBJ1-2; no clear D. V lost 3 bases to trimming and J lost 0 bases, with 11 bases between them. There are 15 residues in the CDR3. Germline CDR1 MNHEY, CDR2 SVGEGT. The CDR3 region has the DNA TGTGCCAGCAGTTATTTGGGCAGCTCTAACTATGGCTACACCTTC. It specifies CASSYLGSSNYGYTF.

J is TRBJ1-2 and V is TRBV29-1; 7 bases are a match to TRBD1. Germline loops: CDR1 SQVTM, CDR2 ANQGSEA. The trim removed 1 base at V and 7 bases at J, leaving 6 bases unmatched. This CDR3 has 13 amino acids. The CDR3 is CSVEGSPGGGYTF. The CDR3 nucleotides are TGCAGCGTTGAAGGCTCGCCAGGGGGTGGCTACACCTTC.

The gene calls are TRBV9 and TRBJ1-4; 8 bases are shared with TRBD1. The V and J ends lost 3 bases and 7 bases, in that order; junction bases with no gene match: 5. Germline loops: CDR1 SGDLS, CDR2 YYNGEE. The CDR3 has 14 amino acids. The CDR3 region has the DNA TGTGCCAGCAGCGCGACAGGGGATGCTGAAAAACTGTTTTTT. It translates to CASSATGDAEKLFF.

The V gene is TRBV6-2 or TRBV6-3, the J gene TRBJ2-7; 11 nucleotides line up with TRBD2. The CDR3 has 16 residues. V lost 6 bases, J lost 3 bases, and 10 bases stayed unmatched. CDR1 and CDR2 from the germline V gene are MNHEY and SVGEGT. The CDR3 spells CASSPRIAGGIYEQYF. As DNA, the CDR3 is TGTGCCAGCAGCCCCAGGATAGCGGGGGGGATCTACGAGCAGTACTTC.

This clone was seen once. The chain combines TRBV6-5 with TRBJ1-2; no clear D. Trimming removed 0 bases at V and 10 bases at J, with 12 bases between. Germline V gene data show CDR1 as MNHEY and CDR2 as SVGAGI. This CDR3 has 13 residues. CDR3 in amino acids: CASSYSSEIPYTF. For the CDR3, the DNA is TGTGCCAGCAGTTACTCGTCCGAGATCCCCTACACCTTC.

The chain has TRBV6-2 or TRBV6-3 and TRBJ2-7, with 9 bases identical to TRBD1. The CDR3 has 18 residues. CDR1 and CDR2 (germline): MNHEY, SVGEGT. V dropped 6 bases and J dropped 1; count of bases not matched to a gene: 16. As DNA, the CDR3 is TGTGCCAGCAGCCCCCGTAACAGGGGGCTCACTTTTTCCTACGAGCAGTACTTC. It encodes CASSPRNRGLTFSYEQYF.

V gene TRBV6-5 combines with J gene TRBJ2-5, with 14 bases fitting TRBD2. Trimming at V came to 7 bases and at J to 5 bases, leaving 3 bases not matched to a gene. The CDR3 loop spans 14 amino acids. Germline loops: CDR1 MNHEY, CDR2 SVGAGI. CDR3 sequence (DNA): TGTGCCAGCATCCGACTAGCGGGGGGGGAGACCCAGTACTTC. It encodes CASIRLAGGETQYF.

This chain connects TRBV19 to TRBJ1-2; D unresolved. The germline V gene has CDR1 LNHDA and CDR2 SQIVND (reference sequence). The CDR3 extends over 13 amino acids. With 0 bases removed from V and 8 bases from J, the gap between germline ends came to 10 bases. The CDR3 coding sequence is TGTGCCAGTAGTATAGACAGAGCCGGGGGCTACACCTTC. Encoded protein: CASSIDRAGGYTF.

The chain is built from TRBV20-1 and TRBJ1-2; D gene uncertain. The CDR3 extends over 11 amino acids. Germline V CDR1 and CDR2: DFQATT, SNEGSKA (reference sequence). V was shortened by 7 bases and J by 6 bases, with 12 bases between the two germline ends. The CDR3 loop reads CSGWQMNGYTF. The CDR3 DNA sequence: TGCAGTGGGTGGCAGATGAATGGCTACACCTTC.

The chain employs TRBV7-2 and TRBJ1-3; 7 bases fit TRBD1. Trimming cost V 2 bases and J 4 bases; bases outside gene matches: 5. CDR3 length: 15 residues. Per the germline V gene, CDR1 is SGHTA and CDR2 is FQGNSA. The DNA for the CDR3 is TGTGCCAGCAGCTTACTAGACAGGGACGGAAACACCATATATTTT. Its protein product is CASSLLDRDGNTIYF.